Below are 19 T cell receptor beta chains sequenced from a single sample in a study of human T cells and chemical hapten exposure. The treatment here: therapeutic diphenylcyclopropenone sensitization with weekly scalp DPC. The study used a library that attached unique molecular identifiers to individual cDNA molecules. Using its own MiXCR run on the reads, TCRdb lists one record per CDR3 protein. The table lists 2,500 or so distinct CDR3 sequences, 45% to 60% of them singletons. This specimen was whole blood, taken before DPC sensitization or 2, 6, or about 24 weeks after (not recorded which). The receptors were sampled from an adult with alopecia areata. Some clones in this sample may be carry-over from other donors' samples. This table probably holds off-target reads from a library built for another chain.

The table lists this clonotype with a few counts. V and J are TRBV12-3 or TRBV12-4 and TRBJ2-3; 10 bases are shared with TRBD2. The CDR3 has 17 residues. The junction had 10 bases not matched to a gene; V was cut back by 3 bases and J by 4 bases. The CDR3 coding sequence is TGTGCCAGCAGTTTTAGCTTGGCTCTAGCGGGAGCAGATACGCAGTATTTT. Residues: CASSFSLALAGADTQYF.

V gene TRBV5-1 combines with J gene TRBJ2-3; 8 nucleotides line up with TRBD1. The germline CDR1 and CDR2 sequences are SGHRS and YFSETQ. The CDR3 spans 15 residues. The ends lost 4 bases at V and 4 bases at J; junction bases unmatched: 8. CDR3 sequence reads: CASSATTGEADTQYF. The CDR3 bases are TGCGCCAGCAGCGCCACGACAGGGGAGGCAGATACGCAGTATTTT.

This clonotype has more than one count but fewer than ten. The rearrangement joins TRBV7-9 to TRBJ2-3; TRBD1 might be the D (6 bases). Trimming pared 4 bases from V and 4 bases from J, leaving 9 bases between. The germline CDR1 and CDR2 sequences are SEHNR and FQNEAQ (reference sequence). The CDR3 has 13 amino acids. CDR3 DNA: TGTGCCAGCAGCTCTTACAGGGCAGATACGCAGTATTTT. The encoded protein is CASSSYRADTQYF.

This clonotype was counted a single time. The V gene is TRBV4-2, the J gene TRBJ2-7; 13 nucleotides align to TRBD2. CDR1 and CDR2 (germline): LGHNA, YNFKEQ. V lost 0 bases to trimming and J lost 10 bases; unmatched junction nucleotides: 3. CDR3 length equals 14 residues. CDR3 nucleotides: TGTGCCAGCAGCCAAGAGGGACTAGCGGGAAATCAGTACTTC. Translating gives CASSQEGLAGNQYF.

The CDR3 DNA is TGTGCCAGCAGCCCTGGCGGGACAGGATCCTACGAGCAGTACTTC. It is translated as CASSPGGTGSYEQYF. The chain has TRBV5-5 and TRBJ2-7, with TRBD1 matching 8 bases. The CDR3 runs to 15 residues. CDR1 is SGHKS and CDR2 is YYEKEE in the germline V gene (reference sequence). V was pared by 4 bases and J by 1 base, with 7 bases of the junction left unmatched.

This clonotype was counted only a few times. V and J are TRBV12-3 or TRBV12-4 and TRBJ2-4; D ambiguous. CDR3 size: 12 residues. V lost 7 bases to trimming and J lost 9 bases, with 13 bases between them. CDR3 nucleotides: TGTGCCAGCAAATCCATGCTCGGCATTCAGTACTTC. It codes for CASKSMLGIQYF.

The chain links TRBV7-6 to TRBJ2-1; D may be TRBD1 or TRBD2 (5 bases each). Trimming left V 3 bases short and J 5 bases short, with 23 bases between. The CDR3 is made up of 18 amino acids. The germline CDR1 and CDR2 sequences are SGHVS and FNYEAQ. The CDR3 DNA sequence: TGTGCCAGCAGCTTGCCTCTCTCCCGGGACCAAAAAGACAATGAGCAGTTCTTC. Translating gives CASSLPLSRDQKDNEQFF.

This clonotype was detected only a few times. This chain connects TRBV12-3 or TRBV12-4 to TRBJ2-1; tentative D call: TRBD2 (6 bases). Trimming took off 8 bases at V and 9 bases at J, with 23 bases between the two ends. The CDR3 is 15 amino acids. As DNA, the CDR3 is TGTGCCAGCCTCCATCCGGGACTCGGCGGAGGTGAGCAGTTCTTC. Amino acids: CASLHPGLGGGEQFF.

The chain joins TRBV7-3 to TRBJ2-2; D could derive from TRBD1 or TRBD2 (5 bases each). This CDR3 has 17 residues. Trimming took 0 bases from V and 0 from J, leaving 11 bases between them. CDR1 SGHTA and CDR2 FQGTGA come from the germline V gene. The CDR3 here is CASSLTRGHANTGELFF. Here the CDR3 DNA reads TGTGCCAGCAGCTTAACGAGGGGCCATGCGAACACCGGGGAGCTGTTTTTT.

This clonotype was counted between two and nine times. The chain employs TRBV7-8 and TRBJ2-2, with a possible D match to TRBD1 (5 bases). Germline CDR1 SGHVS, CDR2 FQNEAQ. V dropped 6 bases and J dropped 5 bases, with 13 bases sitting between them. The CDR3 has 14 residues. DNA of the CDR3: TGTGCCAGCAGTCACCTTCAGGGAACCGGGGAGCTGTTTTTT. Protein product: CASSHLQGTGELFF. Supplemented by reference TRBV7-8 and TRBJ2-2, the full variable domain reads GAGVSQSPRYKVAKRGQDVALRCDPISGHVSLFWYQQALGQGPEFLTYFQNEAQLDKSGLPSDRFFAERPEGSVSTLKIQRTQQEDSAVYLCASSHLQGTGELFFGEGSRLTVL.

The V gene is TRBV20-1, the J gene TRBJ2-1; 14 positions match TRBD2. The CDR3 extends over 17 amino acids. The germline V gene has CDR1 DFQATT and CDR2 SNEGSKA (reference sequence). Unmatched junction bases numbered 13, after V lost 5 bases and J lost 7 bases. The CDR3: CSADPGTSGSRWNEQFF. Here the CDR3 DNA reads TGCAGTGCTGACCCCGGGACTAGCGGGAGCAGATGGAATGAGCAGTTCTTC.

The chain carries TRBV20-1 and TRBJ2-7; tentatively, D is TRBD2 (7 bases). The CDR3 is 15 residues long. V lost 4 bases and J lost 5, with 21 bases in between. The germline V gene encodes CDR1 DFQATT and CDR2 SNEGSKA (reference sequence). Here the CDR3 reads CSATPTGREIHEQYF. In DNA, the CDR3 is TGCAGTGCTACCCCAACAGGGAGGGAGATCCACGAGCAGTACTTC.

The chain combines TRBV20-1 with TRBJ2-7, with no clear D. CDR1 DFQATT and CDR2 SNEGSKA come from the germline V gene (reference sequence). CDR3 size: 13 residues. The V end lost 2 bases, the J end lost 2 bases, and 10 bases lay between the germline ends. CDR3 protein: CSARHQSPYEQYF. In nucleotides, the CDR3 is TGCAGTGCTAGACACCAGTCACCCTACGAGCAGTACTTC.

The V call is TRBV11-2, the J call TRBJ2-3; D is tentatively TRBD1 or TRBD2 (5 bases each). The germline V gene encodes CDR1 SGHAT and CDR2 FQNNGV. This CDR3 comprises 15 residues. Trimming left V 5 bases short and J 5 bases short, with 17 bases between. The DNA of the CDR3 is TGTGCCAGCAGCCCCGGGACCATAGCTGGAGATACGCAGTATTTT. This codes for CASSPGTIAGDTQYF.

The J gene is TRBJ2-5, the V gene TRBV20-1; D ambiguous. The germline V gene encodes CDR1 DFQATT and CDR2 SNEGSKA (reference sequence). The V gene lost 2 bases and the J gene lost 1 base, with 5 bases spanning the gap. The CDR3 contains 12 residues. The CDR3 region has the DNA TGCAGTGCTAGACGGCGCCAAGAGACCCAGTACTTC. This encodes CSARRRQETQYF.

The chain links TRBV3-1 to TRBJ2-7; 7 bases map to TRBD1. The J segment lost 4 bases and the V segment lost 6 bases, leaving 3 bases of the junction unmatched. Germline loops: CDR1 LGHDT, CDR2 YNNKEL (reference sequence). There are 12 residues in the CDR3. The CDR3: CASRGTVYEQYF. Here the CDR3 DNA reads TGTGCCAGCAGAGGGACAGTTTACGAGCAGTACTTC.

V gene TRBV11-2 combines with J gene TRBJ2-6; D gene ambiguous. The CDR3 covers 17 residues. Germline V CDR1 and CDR2: SGHAT, FQNNGV. The V end was cut by 1 base, the J end by 2 bases, with 12 bases between. CDR3 sequence: CASSLVPGSTGANVLTF. As DNA, the CDR3 is TGTGCCAGCAGCTTAGTCCCGGGCAGCACTGGGGCCAACGTCCTGACTTTC.

This clonotype has more than one count but fewer than ten. V usage is TRBV11-2 and J usage is TRBJ2-2; D is unresolved. This CDR3 has 15 residues. Looked up from germline, CDR1 is SGHAT and CDR2 is FQNNGV. The V end was cut by 1 base, the J end by 5 bases, with 11 bases between. In DNA, the CDR3 is TGTGCCAGCAGCTTAGGTGGCACCTCGACCGGGGAGCTGTTTTTT. This gives the protein CASSLGGTSTGELFF. Filled out from reference TRBV11-2 and TRBJ2-2, the complete variable domain reads EAGVAQSPRYKIIEKRQSVAFWCNPISGHATLYWYQQILGQGPKLLIQFQNNGVVDDSQLPKDRFSAERLKGVDSTLKIQPAKLEDSAVYLCASSLGGTSTGELFFGEGSRLTVL.

Regarding this clonotype: Just one base apart from a much larger clone, this may be a read error. The chain combines TRBV10-1 with TRBJ2-1; 12 nucleotides align to TRBD2. V was clipped by 7 bases and J by 1 base; unmatched bases: 11. The germline CDR1 and CDR2 sequences are WNHNN and SYGVQD (reference sequence). The CDR3 runs to 18 residues. DNA for the CDR3: TGCGCCAGCAAGTTAGCTAGCGGGAGGGACGATTCCTACAATGAGCAGTTCTTC. Translated: CASKLASGRDDSYNEQFF.